This T cell receptor (beta chain) was captured in a study of blood T cell repertoires in COVID-19. On the study more broadly: There were acute and convalescent COVID-19 samples, and they came from the United States, Italy and Spain. PBMCs, B-cell-depleted T cells, or T cells were the source of the cDNA or gDNA that made up the material.

CDR1 and CDR2 from the germline V gene are SGHTA and FQGNSA. This CDR3 is 16 amino acids long. V gave up 5 bases and J gave up 7 bases; unmatched junction bases: 11. Per the original methods: By means of reference gene primer amplification, nucleated cell counts were estimated. Libraries were prepared by immunoSEQ multiplex PCR; TCRdb keeps only in-frame clonotypes and omits some of them. That table gives V, J and clone size, and the DNA gave D and trimming. This sample has under 200,000 clones; approximately 88% occur once, and the top ten carry roughly 9.2%. J is TRBJ2-1 and V is TRBV7-2; TRBD2 matches 10 bases. Sequences were obtained from peripheral blood. The TCR sequence derives from an elderly woman with active or convalescent COVID-19. The CDR3 loop reads CASSPNLAGGGNEQFF. Written as DNA, the CDR3 is TGTGCCAGCAGCCCGAATTTAGCGGGGGGAGGGAATGAGCAGTTCTTC.